This T cell receptor (beta chain) was found in a study of blood T cells in healthy people across ages. About this clonotype itself: Lacking the conserved final phenylalanine or tryptophan, this CDR3 likely reflects a read error.

The use of a sample-barcoded 5' primer and a J-beta primer mix characterized a second PCR of about 7 to 12 cycles. In TCRdb, the 5' RACE reads were re-called with MiXCR into one record per CDR3 protein. The top ten clones hold around 3% of a sample with approximately 780,000 distinct CDR3 sequences, roughly 25% of them seen once. Healthy individuals of Caucasian origin from Russia, aged roughly 6 to 90, served as donors. Samples each yielded at least 6 micrograms of total RNA. This sample also belongs to another study, concerning T cells of mothers and their children. This second study says: Addition of sample barcodes and 2-4 random nucleotides occurred through the M1S primer of the second PCR.

This TCR came from a boy under 18 in good health. Sequences were obtained from blood.

The DNA for the CDR3 is TGTGCCAGCAGTTTCCGCCAGGTCGAAGATACGCAGTATTCT. Its protein is CASSFRQVEDTQYS. The chain uses TRBV12-3 or TRBV12-4 and TRBJ2-3; D remains unclear. This CDR3 is built from 14 residues. V was pared by 3 bases and J by 5 bases, with 12 bases between.